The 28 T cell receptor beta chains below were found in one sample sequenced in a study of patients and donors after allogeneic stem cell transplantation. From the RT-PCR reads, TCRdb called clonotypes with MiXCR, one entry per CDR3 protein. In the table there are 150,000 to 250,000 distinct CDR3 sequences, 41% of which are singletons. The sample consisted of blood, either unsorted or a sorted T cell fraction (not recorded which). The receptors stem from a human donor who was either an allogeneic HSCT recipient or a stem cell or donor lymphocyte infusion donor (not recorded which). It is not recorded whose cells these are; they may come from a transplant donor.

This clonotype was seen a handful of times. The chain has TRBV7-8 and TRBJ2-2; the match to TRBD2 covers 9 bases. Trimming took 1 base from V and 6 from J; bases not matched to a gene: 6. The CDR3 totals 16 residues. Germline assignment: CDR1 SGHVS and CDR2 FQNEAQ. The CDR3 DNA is TGTGCCAGCAGCTTAGTACCGAGCGGGAGGCCCGGGGAGCTGTTTTTT. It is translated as CASSLVPSGRPGELFF.

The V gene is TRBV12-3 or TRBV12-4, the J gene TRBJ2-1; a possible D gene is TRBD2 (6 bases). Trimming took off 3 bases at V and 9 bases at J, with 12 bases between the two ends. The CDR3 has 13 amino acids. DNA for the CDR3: TGTGCCAGCAGTTTTTCGGGAGCGGGTGAGCAGTTCTTC. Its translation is CASSFSGAGEQFF.

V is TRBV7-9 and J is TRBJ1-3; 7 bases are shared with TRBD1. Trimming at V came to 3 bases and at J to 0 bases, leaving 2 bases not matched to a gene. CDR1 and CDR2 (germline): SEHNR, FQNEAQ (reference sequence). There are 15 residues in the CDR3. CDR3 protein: CASSFDRDSGNTIYF. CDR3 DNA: TGTGCCAGCAGCTTTGACAGGGACTCTGGAAACACCATATATTTT.

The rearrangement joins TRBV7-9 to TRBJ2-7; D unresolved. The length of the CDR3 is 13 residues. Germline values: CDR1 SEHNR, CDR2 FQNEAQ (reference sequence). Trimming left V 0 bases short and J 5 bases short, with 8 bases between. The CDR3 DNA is TGTGCCAGCAGCTTAGCCGCTAGTAACGAGCAGTACTTC. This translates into CASSLAASNEQYF. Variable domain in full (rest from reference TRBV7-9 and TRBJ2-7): DTGVSQNPRHKITKRGQNVTFRCDPISEHNRLYWYRQTLGQGPEFLTYFQNEAQLEKSRLLSDRFSAERPKGSFSTLEIQRTEQGDSAMYLCASSLAASNEQYFGPGTRLTVT.

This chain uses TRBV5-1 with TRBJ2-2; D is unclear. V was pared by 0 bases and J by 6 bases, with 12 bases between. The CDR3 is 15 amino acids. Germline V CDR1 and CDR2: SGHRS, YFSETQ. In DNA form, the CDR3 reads TGCGCCAGCAGCTTGGCCGGGCCGGCGGCCGGGGAGCTGTTTTTT. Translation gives CASSLAGPAAGELFF.

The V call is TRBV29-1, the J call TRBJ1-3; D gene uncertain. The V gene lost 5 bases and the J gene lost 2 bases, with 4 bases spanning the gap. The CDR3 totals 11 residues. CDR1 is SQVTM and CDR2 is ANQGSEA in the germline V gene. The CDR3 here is CSVMAGNTIYF. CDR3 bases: TGCAGCGTTATGGCTGGAAACACCATATATTTT. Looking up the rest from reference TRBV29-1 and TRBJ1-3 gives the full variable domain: SAVISQKPSRDICQRGTSLTIQCQVDSQVTMMFWYRQQPGQSLTLIATANQGSEATYESGFVIDKFPISRPNLTFSTLTVSNMSPEDSSIYLCSVMAGNTIYFGEGSWLTVV.

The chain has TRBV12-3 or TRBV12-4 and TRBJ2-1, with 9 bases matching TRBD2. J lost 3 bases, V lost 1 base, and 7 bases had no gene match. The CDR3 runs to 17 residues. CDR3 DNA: TGTGCCAGCAGTTTAGTCGCCGGGACTAGCTACTACAATGAGCAGTTCTTC. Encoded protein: CASSLVAGTSYYNEQFF.

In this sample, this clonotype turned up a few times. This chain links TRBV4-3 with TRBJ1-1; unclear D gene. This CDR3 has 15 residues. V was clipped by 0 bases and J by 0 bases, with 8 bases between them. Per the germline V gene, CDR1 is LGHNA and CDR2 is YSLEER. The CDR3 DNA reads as TGCGCCAGCAGCCAAGATCCCAGTTTGAACACTGAAGCTTTCTTT. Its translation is CASSQDPSLNTEAFF.

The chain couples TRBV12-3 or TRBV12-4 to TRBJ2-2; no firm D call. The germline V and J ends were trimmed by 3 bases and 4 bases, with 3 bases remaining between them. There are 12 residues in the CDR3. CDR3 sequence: CASSFRTGELFF. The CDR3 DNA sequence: TGTGCCAGCAGTTTTCGCACCGGGGAGCTGTTTTTT.

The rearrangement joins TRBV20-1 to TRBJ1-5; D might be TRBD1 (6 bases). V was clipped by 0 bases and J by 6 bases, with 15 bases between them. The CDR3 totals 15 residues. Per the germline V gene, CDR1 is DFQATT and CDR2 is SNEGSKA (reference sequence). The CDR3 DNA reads TGCAGTGCTAGAGATTTGGGTTCAGGGGCTCAGCCCCAGCATTTT. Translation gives CSARDLGSGAQPQHF.

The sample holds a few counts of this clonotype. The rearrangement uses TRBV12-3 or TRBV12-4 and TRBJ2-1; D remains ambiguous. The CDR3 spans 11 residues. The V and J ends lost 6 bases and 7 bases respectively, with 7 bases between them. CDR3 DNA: TGTGCCAGCAGCCACGAAAATGAGCAGTTCTTC. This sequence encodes CASSHENEQFF.

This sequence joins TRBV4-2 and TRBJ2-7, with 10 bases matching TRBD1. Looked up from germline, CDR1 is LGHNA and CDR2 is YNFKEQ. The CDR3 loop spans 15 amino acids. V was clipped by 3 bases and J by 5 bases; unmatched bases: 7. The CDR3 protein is CASSHPGTGADEQYF. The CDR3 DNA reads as TGTGCCAGCAGCCACCCCGGGACAGGGGCAGACGAGCAGTACTTC.

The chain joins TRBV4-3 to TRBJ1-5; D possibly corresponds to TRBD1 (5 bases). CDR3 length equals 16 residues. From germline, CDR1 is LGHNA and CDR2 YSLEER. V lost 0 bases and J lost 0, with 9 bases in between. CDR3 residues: CASSQDWGGSNQPQHF. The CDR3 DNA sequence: TGCGCCAGCAGCCAAGATTGGGGGGGTAGCAATCAGCCCCAGCATTTT.

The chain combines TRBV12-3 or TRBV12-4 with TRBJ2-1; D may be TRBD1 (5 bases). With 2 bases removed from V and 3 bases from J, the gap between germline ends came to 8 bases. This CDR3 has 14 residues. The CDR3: CASSLKGFYNEQFF. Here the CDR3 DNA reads TGTGCCAGCAGTTTAAAGGGGTTCTACAATGAGCAGTTCTTC.

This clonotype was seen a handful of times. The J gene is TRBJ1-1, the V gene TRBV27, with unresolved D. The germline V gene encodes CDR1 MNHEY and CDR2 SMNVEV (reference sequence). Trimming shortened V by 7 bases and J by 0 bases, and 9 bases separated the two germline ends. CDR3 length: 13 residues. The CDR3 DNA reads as TGTGCCAGCAATACGGGCCTGAACACTGAAGCTTTCTTT. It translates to CASNTGLNTEAFF.

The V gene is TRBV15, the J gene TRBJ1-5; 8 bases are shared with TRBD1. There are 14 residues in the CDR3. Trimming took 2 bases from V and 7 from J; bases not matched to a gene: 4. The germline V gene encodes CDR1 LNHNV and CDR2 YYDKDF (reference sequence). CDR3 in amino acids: CATSRQGAGQPQHF. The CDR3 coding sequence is TGTGCCACCAGCAGACAGGGGGCAGGGCAGCCCCAGCATTTT.

CDR3 DNA sequence: TGTGCCAGCAGTGAAGCGCTTGGAGGGCCGAGGACTGAAGCTTTCTTT. This gives the protein CASSEALGGPRTEAFF. The chain couples TRBV6-1 to TRBJ1-1; D unresolved. The CDR3 runs 16 residues. Germline CDR1 reads MNHNS; CDR2 reads SASEGT. V was shortened by 0 bases and J by 5 bases, with 16 bases between the two germline ends.

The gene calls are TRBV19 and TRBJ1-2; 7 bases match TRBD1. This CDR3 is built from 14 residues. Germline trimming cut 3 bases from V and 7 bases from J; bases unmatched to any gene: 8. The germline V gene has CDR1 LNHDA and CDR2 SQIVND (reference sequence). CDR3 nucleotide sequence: TGTGCCAGTAGTATGACAGGGTTGACAGGTGGCTACACCTTC. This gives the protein CASSMTGLTGGYTF.

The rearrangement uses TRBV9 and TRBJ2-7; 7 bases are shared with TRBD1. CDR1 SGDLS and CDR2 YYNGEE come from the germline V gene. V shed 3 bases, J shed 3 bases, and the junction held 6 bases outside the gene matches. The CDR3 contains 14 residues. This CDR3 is CASSGRDSGYEQYF. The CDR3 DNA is TGTGCCAGCAGCGGCCGGGACAGCGGCTACGAGCAGTACTTC.

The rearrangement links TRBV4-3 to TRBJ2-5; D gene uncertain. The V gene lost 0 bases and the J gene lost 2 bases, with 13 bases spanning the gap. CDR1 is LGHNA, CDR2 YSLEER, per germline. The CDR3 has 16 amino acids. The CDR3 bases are TGCGCCAGCAGCCAAGATCAGGTTGCTGAACAAGAGACCCAGTACTTC. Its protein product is CASSQDQVAEQETQYF.

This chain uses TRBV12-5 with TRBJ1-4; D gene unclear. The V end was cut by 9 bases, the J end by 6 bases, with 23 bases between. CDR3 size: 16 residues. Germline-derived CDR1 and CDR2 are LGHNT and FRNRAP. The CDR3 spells CARPLGIPVCHEKLFF. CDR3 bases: TGTGCTAGGCCTCTTGGAATTCCGGTATGTCATGAAAAACTGTTTTTT.

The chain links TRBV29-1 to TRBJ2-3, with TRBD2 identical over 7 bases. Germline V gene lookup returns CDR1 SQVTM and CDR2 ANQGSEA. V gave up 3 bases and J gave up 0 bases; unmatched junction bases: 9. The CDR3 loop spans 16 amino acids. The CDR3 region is CSVEGGSSGSTDTQYF. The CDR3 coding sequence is TGCAGCGTTGAGGGCGGGAGTAGTGGGAGCACAGATACGCAGTATTTT.

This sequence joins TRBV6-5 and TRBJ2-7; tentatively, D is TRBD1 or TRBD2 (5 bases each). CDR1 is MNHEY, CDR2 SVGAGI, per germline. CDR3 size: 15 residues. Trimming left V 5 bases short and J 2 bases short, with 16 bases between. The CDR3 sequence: CASSNLRGPTYEQYF. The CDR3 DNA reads TGTGCCAGCAGTAATCTCCGGGGACCTACCTACGAGCAGTACTTC.

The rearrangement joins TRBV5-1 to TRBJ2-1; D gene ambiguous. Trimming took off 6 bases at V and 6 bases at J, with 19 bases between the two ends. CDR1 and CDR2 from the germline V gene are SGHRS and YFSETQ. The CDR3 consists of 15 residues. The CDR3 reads CASTSAGVVGNEQFF. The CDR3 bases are TGCGCCAGCACCTCCGCTGGGGTGGTGGGCAATGAGCAGTTCTTC.

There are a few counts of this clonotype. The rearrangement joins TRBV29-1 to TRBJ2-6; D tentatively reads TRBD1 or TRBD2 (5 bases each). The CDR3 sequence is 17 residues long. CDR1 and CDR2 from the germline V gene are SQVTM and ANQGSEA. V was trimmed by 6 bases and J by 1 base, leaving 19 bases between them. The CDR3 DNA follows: TGCAGCGTGGGTGTGTGGATGGGGGAGTCTGGGGCCAACGTCCTGACTTTC. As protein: CSVGVWMGESGANVLTF. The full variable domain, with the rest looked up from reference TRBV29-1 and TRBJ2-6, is SAVISQKPSRDICQRGTSLTIQCQVDSQVTMMFWYRQQPGQSLTLIATANQGSEATYESGFVIDKFPISRPNLTFSTLTVSNMSPEDSSIYLCSVGVWMGESGANVLTFGAGSRLTVL.

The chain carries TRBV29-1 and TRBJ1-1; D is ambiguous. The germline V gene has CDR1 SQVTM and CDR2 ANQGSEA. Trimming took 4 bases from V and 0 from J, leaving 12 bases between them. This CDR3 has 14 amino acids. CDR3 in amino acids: CSVAKLDMNTEAFF. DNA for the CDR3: TGCAGCGTTGCGAAGCTAGATATGAACACTGAAGCTTTCTTT.

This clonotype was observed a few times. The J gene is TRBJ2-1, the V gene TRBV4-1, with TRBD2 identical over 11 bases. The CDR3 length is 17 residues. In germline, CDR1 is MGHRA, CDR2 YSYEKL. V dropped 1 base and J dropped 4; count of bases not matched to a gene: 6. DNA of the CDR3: TGCGCCAGCAGCCAAGCCCGACTAGCGGGGCTGTACAATGAGCAGTTCTTC. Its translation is CASSQARLAGLYNEQFF.

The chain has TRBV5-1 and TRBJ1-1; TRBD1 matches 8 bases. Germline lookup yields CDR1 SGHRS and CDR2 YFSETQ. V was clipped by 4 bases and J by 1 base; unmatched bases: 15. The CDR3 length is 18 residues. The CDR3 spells CASSPARRTGTGNTEAFF. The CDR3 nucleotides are TGCGCCAGCAGCCCTGCCCGTCGAACAGGGACAGGGAACACTGAAGCTTTCTTT.